The sequence of this T cell receptor beta chain was determined in a study of cytomegalovirus exposure and HLA in healthy donors. Findings and limits, study-wide: Other equally common chains were less clonally expanded than HLA-associated TCR beta chains, a later analysis showed. HLA alleles were associated with around 17,000 TCR beta sequences in a later analysis at 0.05 false discovery rate.

V shed 6 bases and J 1 base; nucleotides not matched to a gene: 4. The CDR3 runs 14 residues. CDR1 SGHTA and CDR2 FQGTGA come from the germline V gene. Healthy bone marrow donors made up the donors. The PCR was carried out with 60 Vbeta primers and 13 Jbeta primers. In the original analysis: Among the unique TCR beta chains that a later analysis counted, about 84 million in all, about 10 million were shared. TCRdb keeps only in-frame clones here, not all; method: immunoSEQ multiplex PCR. The V and J calls and clone size are taken from that table; D and trimming were inferred from the DNA. The sample has over 75,000 clones. Notes on this clone: Its antigen remains unidentified.

This receptor was obtained from a girl aged 10 to 17 in good health and CMV-seropositive. The V call is TRBV7-3, the J call TRBJ1-1, with TRBD1 identical over 8 bases. Specimen: PBMCs. The CDR3 DNA follows: TGTGCCAGCAGACCAGGACAGGGGAACACTGAAGCTTTCTTT. Translation gives CASRPGQGNTEAFF.